This T cell receptor beta chain was retrieved from a study of T cell repertoires in cytomegalovirus infection. General observations from the study: CMV-specific TCR beta clonotypes restricted by HLA-C dominated the ex vivo response.

A few counts support this clonotype. Its antigen is still unknown. TCRdb used MiXCR to reprocess the reads, holding one entry per CDR3 protein. In the table there are nearly 700,000 distinct CDR3 sequences, around 35% of which are singletons. The CDR3 runs 15 residues. Germline CDR1 and CDR2: SNHLY and FYNNEI. The germline V and J ends were trimmed by 1 base and 2 bases, with 9 bases remaining between them. The rearrangement joins TRBV2 to TRBJ2-1; D is possibly TRBD1 (6 bases). The receptor's source is a human donor in good health (CMV status not recorded). Some clones in this sample may be carry-over from other donors' samples. This specimen was cultured PBMCs, taken from culture after CMV antigen stimulation. In DNA form, the CDR3 reads TGTGCCAGCAGTGAAGAGACAGGAACCTACAATGAGCAGTTCTTC. This translates into CASSEETGTYNEQFF. Drawing the rest from reference TRBV2 and TRBJ2-1, the complete variable domain is EPEVTQTPSHQVTQMGQEVILRCVPISNHLYFYWYRQILGQKVEFLVSFYNNEISEKSEIFDDQFSVERPDGSNFTLKIRSTKLEDSAMYFCASSEETGTYNEQFFGPGTRLTVL.